Listed below are T cell receptor beta chains from one sample, sequenced in a study of immune reconstitution after stem cell transplant in scleroderma. TCRdb re-called the RT-PCR reads through MiXCR, storing one row per CDR3 protein. The table shows more than 3,500 distinct CDR3 sequences, with approximately 6% occurring only once. The specimen was collected before or after autologous hematopoietic stem cell transplantation (not recorded which). The source is a female donor with systemic sclerosis. The CDR3 runs from the conserved cysteine through the conserved F or W. D genes are given only for firm matches. Size tells how often a clone was seen, or its class if it is expanded.

v_call	j_call	clone_size	d_call	cdr3_aa	cdr3_nt
TRBV5-1	TRBJ1-6	medium-sized	NA	CASSQKPTATNSPLHF	TGCGCCAGCAGTCAAAAGCCGACAGCCACAAATTCACCCCTCCACTTT
TRBV5-1	TRBJ2-1	few	NA	CASSPRAPGGTYNEQFF	TGCGCCAGCAGCCCCAGGGCCCCTGGGGGGACCTACAATGAGCAGTTCTTC
TRBV5-1	TRBJ2-5	many	NA	CASSLVVGSAETQYF	TGCGCCAGCAGCTTGGTTGTCGGATCCGCGGAGACCCAGTACTTC
TRBV20-1	TRBJ1-1	medium-sized	NA	CSAQSPPQGITEAFF	TGCAGTGCCCAATCCCCCCCACAGGGAATCACTGAAGCTTTCTTT
TRBV5-1	TRBJ1-1	medium-sized	NA	CASNKGGGTEAFF	TGCGCCAGCAACAAAGGGGGGGGCACTGAAGCTTTCTTT
TRBV7-2	TRBJ1-1	medium-sized	NA	CASSLIAGRNTEAFF	TGTGCCAGCAGCTTGATCGCAGGAAGGAACACTGAAGCTTTCTTT
TRBV10-2	TRBJ2-5	medium-sized	TRBD2	CASNQGLAQETQYF	TGCGCCAGCAACCAGGGACTAGCCCAAGAGACCCAGTACTTC
TRBV10-3	TRBJ1-5	medium-sized	TRBD1	CASSTGDSNQPQHF	TGTGCCAGCTCGACAGGGGATAGCAATCAGCCCCAGCATTTT
TRBV7-2	TRBJ2-2	medium-sized	TRBD2	CASSPFGGGNTGELFF	TGTGCCAGCAGCCCCTTTGGCGGGGGAAACACCGGGGAGCTGTTTTTT
TRBV12-3/TRBV12-4	TRBJ2-7	medium-sized	NA	CASSLDVRIYEQYF	TGTGCCAGCAGTTTAGATGTTAGGATCTACGAGCAGTACTTC
TRBV5-1	TRBJ1-4	medium-sized	NA	CASSTSGTNEKLFF	TGCGCCAGCAGCACTTCAGGGACTAATGAAAAACTGTTTTTT
TRBV12-3/TRBV12-4	TRBJ2-7	medium-sized	NA	CASSPGRQASYEQYF	TGTGCCAGCTCCCCCGGGCGTCAGGCCTCTTACGAGCAGTACTTC
TRBV10-2	TRBJ1-1	medium-sized	NA	CAGSGTVNTEAFF	TGCGCCGGCTCAGGGACGGTGAACACTGAAGCTTTCTTT
TRBV4-3	TRBJ1-4	medium-sized	NA	CASSLNLGPSNEKLFF	TGCGCCAGCAGCCTTAACCTGGGACCATCTAATGAAAAACTGTTTTTT
TRBV5-1	TRBJ1-1	medium-sized	NA	CASSLATRQNTEAFF	TGCGCCAGCAGCTTGGCGACGAGACAGAACACTGAAGCTTTCTTT
TRBV10-3	TRBJ2-3	few	NA	CAISARSRSGTDTQYF	TGTGCCATCAGTGCTAGGTCCCGATCAGGCACAGATACGCAGTATTTT
TRBV7-9	TRBJ2-1	many	NA	CASSPAGALRNEQFF	TGTGCCAGCAGCCCGGCGGGGGCGCTTCGGAATGAGCAGTTCTTC
TRBV20-1	TRBJ2-7	few	TRBD2	CSASPRTSGRVAYEQYF	TGCAGTGCTAGCCCCCGGACTAGCGGGAGAGTCGCCTACGAGCAGTACTTC
TRBV4-2	TRBJ2-5	many	NA	CASSQEPRSGLETQYF	TGTGCCAGCAGCCAAGAACCTCGGTCGGGTTTGGAGACCCAGTACTTC
TRBV20-1	TRBJ1-1	medium-sized	NA	CSASPSMNTEAFF	TGCAGTGCTAGCCCAAGCATGAACACTGAAGCTTTCTTT
TRBV5-1	TRBJ2-3	medium-sized	TRBD2	CASNLGLASDTQYF	TGCGCCAGCAACCTGGGACTAGCCTCAGATACGCAGTATTTT
TRBV7-2	TRBJ1-4	medium-sized	NA	CASSLVAENRKLFF	TGTGCCAGCAGCTTAGTAGCTGAGAACAGAAAACTGTTTTTT
TRBV15	TRBJ1-6	medium-sized	NA	CATSHSGSNSPLHF	TGTGCCACCAGCCATTCAGGGAGTAATTCACCCCTCCACTTT
TRBV20-1	TRBJ2-3	large	TRBD2	CSAPRTSGVYTQYF	TGCAGTGCTCCCCGGACTAGCGGGGTCTATACGCAGTATTTT
TRBV27	TRBJ1-2	hyperexpanded	NA	CASSLFTDGRYGYTF	TGTGCCAGCAGTTTGTTCACAGACGGACGCTATGGCTACACCTTC